This is a list of T cell receptor beta chains from one sample in a study of T-cell reconstitution after alpha-beta-depleted transplantation in children. A single record per CDR3 protein comes from TCRdb applying MiXCR to the PCR reads. The data hold approximately 640,000 distinct CDR3 sequences, with roughly 17% observed a single time. This specimen consisted of PBMCs from the stem cell graft donor, obtained from the stem cell graft. The receptors shown here come from a human donor who donated a stem cell graft to a child with acute myeloid leukemia. Both conserved end residues are part of each CDR3. The order of the fields is J gene, clone size, V gene, D gene, CDR3 DNA, CDR3 protein. A D gene is named only where the DNA matches it firmly. Rows give clone size only sometimes, using once, few, many, or a class for an expanded clone.

TRBJ1-3 few TRBV5-1 TRBD1 TGCGCCAGCAGCTGGGGACAGGGGACCGGCAACACCATATATTTT CASSWGQGTGNTIYF
TRBJ1-5 few TRBV12-3/TRBV12-4 - TGTGCCAGCAGTTTATGGATACAGGGAGGGGGTCAGCCCCAGCATTTT CASSLWIQGGGQPQHF
TRBJ1-5 few TRBV20-1 - TGCAGTGCTAGACAGACCCCTTCGGGCAATCAGCCCCAGCATTTT CSARQTPSGNQPQHF
TRBJ2-1 - TRBV20-1 - TGCAGTGCCCCACGACGTGCCGGCTCCTACAATGAGCAGTTCTTC CSAPRRAGSYNEQFF
TRBJ1-5 many TRBV20-1 - TGCAGTGCCCCTGCGGGGGGGGGCCTTAATCAGCCCCAGCATTTT CSAPAGGGLNQPQHF
TRBJ1-5 few TRBV28 - TGTGCCAGCAGTTTTAGGTCGTTTCAGCCCCAGCATTTT CASSFRSFQPQHF
TRBJ2-1 - TRBV12-3/TRBV12-4 - TGTGCCAGCAGTCCGACTGCGAGCCCCTACAATGAGCAGTTCTTC CASSPTASPYNEQFF
TRBJ1-1 - TRBV5-4 - TGTGCCAGCAGTATTGGGGGGCCGGGCACTGAAGCTTTCTTT CASSIGGPGTEAFF
TRBJ1-1 - TRBV5-1 - TGCGCCAGCAGCCCAGGAAGTGGAAACACTGAAGCTTTCTTT CASSPGSGNTEAFF
TRBJ1-5 - TRBV24-1 - TGTGCCACCAGTGACTTTGACAGAGATCAGCCCCAGCATTTT CATSDFDRDQPQHF
TRBJ1-2 many TRBV12-3/TRBV12-4 - TGTGCCACTCACCCGGGCAGGGGAAGGGGAAAGGACTATGGCTACACCTTC CATHPGRGRGKDYGYTF
TRBJ1-1 - TRBV5-1 - TGCGCCAGCAGCTTGGCGGTAAGCGAGAACACTGAAGCTTTCTTT CASSLAVSENTEAFF
TRBJ2-3 many TRBV29-1 - TGCAGCGCTCCGACTAGACAGGGAAGGGGTACAGATACGCAGTATTTT CSAPTRQGRGTDTQYF
TRBJ2-3 many TRBV20-1 - TGCAGTGCTAGGGAGGCGGCAGATACGCAGTATTTT CSAREAADTQYF
TRBJ2-3 medium-sized TRBV4-1 - TGCGCCAGCAGCCAGCAAGGCCTATATGTTGCAGATACGCAGTATTTT CASSQQGLYVADTQYF
TRBJ1-1 - TRBV7-3 - TGTGCCAGCAGCCCAGGGGACCTCATGAACACTGAAGCTTTCTTT CASSPGDLMNTEAFF
TRBJ2-3 - TRBV18 - TGTGCCAGCTCACCCTCGGCTGGGGGACACTTAACAGATACGCAGTATTTT CASSPSAGGHLTDTQYF
TRBJ2-5 - TRBV11-2 TRBD2 TGTGCCAGCAGCTTAGAACTAGCGGGGGGTGAGGGGAAGACCCAGTACTTC CASSLELAGGEGKTQYF
TRBJ1-1 - TRBV5-5 TRBD1 TGTGCCAGCAGCTATTCAATGACAGGGGGCACTGAAGCTTTCTTT CASSYSMTGGTEAFF
TRBJ1-2 once TRBV5-1 TRBD1 TGCGCCAGCAGCAACCCGGGACAGAACTATGGCTACACCTTC CASSNPGQNYGYTF
TRBJ2-5 many TRBV7-2 TRBD1 TGTGCCAGCAGCTTACAACCGGGACAGAGGGAGACCCAGTACTTC CASSLQPGQRETQYF
TRBJ2-1 few TRBV7-2 - TGTGCCAACCCCCCTTACAATGAGCAGTTCTTC CANPPYNEQFF
TRBJ2-5 many TRBV29-1 TRBD1 TGCAGCGCCTTGTCGACAGGGGAAGAGACCCAGTACTTC CSALSTGEETQYF
TRBJ1-1 many TRBV18 TRBD1 TGTGCCAGCTCACCCACAGGGGCGAACACTGAAGCTTTCTTT CASSPTGANTEAFF
TRBJ2-2 few TRBV9 - TGTGCCAGCAGCGCGTGGACCCGGACCACGATCGGGGAGCTGTTTTTT CASSAWTRTTIGELFF
TRBJ2-1 many TRBV20-1 TRBD2 TGCAGTGCTAGTCGGCCAGCGGGGGGTCCCAATGAGCAGTTCTTC CSASRPAGGPNEQFF
TRBJ2-3 many TRBV5-8 TRBD2 TGTGCCAGCAGCTGGGGTAGCGGGAGAGATACGCAGTATTTT CASSWGSGRDTQYF
TRBJ2-5 many TRBV20-1 - TGCAGTGCTAGACGTAGGGAGGGGGGGGAGACCCAGTACTTC CSARRREGGETQYF
TRBJ1-6 few TRBV20-1 - TGCAGTGCTAGAAACGGGCCCGATAATACCCTCCACTTT CSARNGPDNTLHF
TRBJ2-1 - TRBV28 TRBD2 TGTGCCAGCACCCTAGCGGGGACCTACAATGAGCAGTTCTTC CASTLAGTYNEQFF
TRBJ2-7 - TRBV15 - TGTGCCACCAGCAGGGTACGACAGGTAACCTACGAGCAGTACTTC CATSRVRQVTYEQYF
TRBJ1-2 many TRBV10-3 TRBD1 TGTGCCATCACCCGGACAGGGATCGGCTACACCTTC CAITRTGIGYTF
TRBJ1-1 - TRBV19 TRBD1 TGTGCCAGTAGTCCCTACAGGGGGTCAGACACTGAAGCTTTCTTT CASSPYRGSDTEAFF
TRBJ1-2 many TRBV20-1 - TGCAGTGCTAAAGGGACCGGCGGTAACTATGGCTACACCTTC CSAKGTGGNYGYTF
TRBJ1-2 - TRBV12-3/TRBV12-4 TRBD1 TGTGCCAGCAGTCCTGATGGACAGGTGGCGCGTGGCTACACCTTC CASSPDGQVARGYTF
TRBJ1-2 few TRBV20-1 - TGCAGTGCTAGCCCCCGGTATAGGAGATACTCATACACCTTC CSASPRYRRYSYTF
TRBJ2-1 many TRBV10-3 - TGTGCCACCCTTGCCGCGGACGTCGACAATGAGCAGTTCTTC CATLAADVDNEQFF
TRBJ1-6 - TRBV6-6 - TGTGCCAGCAGTTACGACACTGGAACCCTCCACTTT CASSYDTGTLHF
TRBJ1-1 - TRBV6-5 - TGTGCCAGCAGTTACATCGGAGGGCTTATAGAAGCTTTCTTT CASSYIGGLIEAFF
TRBJ1-4 - TRBV6-2/TRBV6-3 - TGTGCCAGCAGTTACTCGAGCAGGAGATTTACAACTAATGAAAAACTGTTTTTT CASSYSSRRFTTNEKLFF
TRBJ2-3 - TRBV5-4 - TGTGCCAGCAGCTTGGAACCTCCGGATACGCAGTATTTT CASSLEPPDTQYF
TRBJ1-2 many TRBV20-1 - TGCAGTGCTAGACCGTCCAGTAGTGGCAGCGACTATGGCTACACCTTC CSARPSSSGSDYGYTF
TRBJ2-7 - TRBV24-1 - TGTGCCACCAGTGATCGGGGCAGGGGTTCGGACGAGCAGTACTTC CATSDRGRGSDEQYF
TRBJ2-3 - TRBV5-6 TRBD1 TGTGCCAGCAGCTGGCAGGGACAGGGGGGCACAGATACGCAGTATTTT CASSWQGQGGTDTQYF
TRBJ1-2 many TRBV20-1 - TGCAGTGCCCCCGGGACTTCCTATGGCTACACCTTC CSAPGTSYGYTF
TRBJ2-1 many TRBV20-1 - TGCAGTGCTAGTGGGGGCCACAATGAGCAGTTCTTC CSASGGHNEQFF
TRBJ2-7 many TRBV29-1 TRBD1 TGCAGCGCCCACAGGGGTGGTTCCTACGAGCAGTACTTC CSAHRGGSYEQYF
TRBJ2-2 few TRBV18 - TGTGCCAGCTCACCATGGGCCCCCCCCTCCGACGGGGAGCTGTTTTTT CASSPWAPPSDGELFF
TRBJ2-5 - TRBV29-1 TRBD1 TGCAGCGGCTCAGGGGGCCAAGAGACCCAGTACTTC CSGSGGQETQYF
TRBJ1-6 many TRBV20-1 - TGCAGTGCTCGAGACCCACTCCCGAATTCACCCCTCCACTTT CSARDPLPNSPLHF
TRBJ1-6 - TRBV5-5 - TGTGCCAGCAGCTTGGACTTCTCCTATAATTCACCCCTCCACTTT CASSLDFSYNSPLHF
TRBJ1-6 - TRBV20-1 - TGCAGTGCCAAGAGGGGTAGGAGTTCACCCCTCCACTTT CSAKRGRSSPLHF
TRBJ2-3 - TRBV28 TRBD1 TGTGCCAGCAGTTTATCCTTGGGGACAGGGAGGCAGACGCAGTATTTT CASSLSLGTGRQTQYF
TRBJ1-1 many TRBV5-5 TRBD1 TGTGCCAGCAGCCGGACAGGAATGAACACTGAAGCTTTCTTT CASSRTGMNTEAFF
TRBJ2-5 many TRBV27 - TGTGCCAGCAGTTTCGCAGGGGGGGCTAAGGAGACCCAGTACTTC CASSFAGGAKETQYF
TRBJ1-5 - TRBV7-2 - TGTGCCAGCAGCTCCACCTCTCTTCAGCCCCAGCATTTT CASSSTSLQPQHF
TRBJ2-7 - TRBV5-1 - TGCGCCAGCAGCTTGGGTCCCTTTGGTGACGAGCAGTACTTC CASSLGPFGDEQYF
TRBJ1-1 many TRBV20-1 - TGCAGTGCTAGAGGGGGTCCTGCGGGAGCTTTCTTT CSARGGPAGAFF
TRBJ2-7 - TRBV30 TRBD2 TGTGCCTGGAGTGCTATCGGGGGGTACGAGCAGTACTTC CAWSAIGGYEQYF